This TCR beta chain originates from a study of human T cells and chemical hapten exposure. TCRdb re-analysed the RACE reads in MiXCR, keeping a single row per CDR3 protein. The sample shows 40,000 or so distinct CDR3 sequences, roughly 13% of them seen only once. This clonotype was picked up a small number of times. The V gene lost 4 bases and the J gene lost 2 bases, with 12 bases spanning the gap. The CDR3 loop spans 14 amino acids. The germline V gene has CDR1 WNHNN and CDR2 SYGVQD (reference sequence). Described time point: patch test 3, about 24 weeks after DPC sensitization. Treatment of the sample: therapeutic diphenylcyclopropenone sensitization with weekly scalp DPC. Unfractionated whole blood served as the source for total RNA extraction.

This clonotype was obtained from a woman aged 40 to 55 with alopecia areata. Some clones in this sample may be carry-over from other donors' samples. The sequencing here drew on whole blood, taken in connection with sensitization to the hapten diphenylcyclopropenone (DPC). The V call is TRBV10-1, the J call TRBJ2-7; a weak D match, TRBD2 (5 bases). The CDR3 region has the DNA TGCGCCAGCAGTGCGGGGAACCCCGCCTACGAGCAGTACTTC. Its protein product is CASSAGNPAYEQYF.